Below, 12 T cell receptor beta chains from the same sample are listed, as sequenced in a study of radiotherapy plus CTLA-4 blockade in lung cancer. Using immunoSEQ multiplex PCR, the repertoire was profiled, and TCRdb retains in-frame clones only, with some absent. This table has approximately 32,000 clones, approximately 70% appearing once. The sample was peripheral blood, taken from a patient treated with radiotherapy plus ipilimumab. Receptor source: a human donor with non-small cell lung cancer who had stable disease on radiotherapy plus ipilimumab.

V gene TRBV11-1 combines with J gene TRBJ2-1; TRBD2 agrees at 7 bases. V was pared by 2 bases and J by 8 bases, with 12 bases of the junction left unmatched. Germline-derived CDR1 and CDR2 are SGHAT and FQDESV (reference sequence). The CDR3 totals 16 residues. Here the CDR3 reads CASSLLLGREADEQFF. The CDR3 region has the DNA TGTGCCAGCAGCTTACTGTTAGGGAGGGAGGCTGATGAGCAGTTCTTC.

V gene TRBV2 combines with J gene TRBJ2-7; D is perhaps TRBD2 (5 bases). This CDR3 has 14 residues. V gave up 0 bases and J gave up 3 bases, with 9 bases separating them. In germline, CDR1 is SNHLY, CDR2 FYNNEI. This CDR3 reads CASSEALGLYEQYF. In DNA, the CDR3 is TGTGCCAGCAGTGAAGCTCTAGGACTCTACGAGCAGTACTTC.

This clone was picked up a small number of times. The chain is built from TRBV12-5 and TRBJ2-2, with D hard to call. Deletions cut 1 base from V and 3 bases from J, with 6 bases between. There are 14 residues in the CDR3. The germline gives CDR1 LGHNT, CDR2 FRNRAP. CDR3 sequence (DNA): TGTGCTAGTGGTTTGGAGTTAGACACCGGGGAGCTGTTTTTT. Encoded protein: CASGLELDTGELFF.

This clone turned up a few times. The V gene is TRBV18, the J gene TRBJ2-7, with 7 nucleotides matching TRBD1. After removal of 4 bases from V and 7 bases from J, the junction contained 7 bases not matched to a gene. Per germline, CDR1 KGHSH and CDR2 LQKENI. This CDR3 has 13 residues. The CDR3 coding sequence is TGTGCCAGCTCACGCGACAGGGATCAAGAGCAGTACTTC. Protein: CASSRDRDQEQYF.

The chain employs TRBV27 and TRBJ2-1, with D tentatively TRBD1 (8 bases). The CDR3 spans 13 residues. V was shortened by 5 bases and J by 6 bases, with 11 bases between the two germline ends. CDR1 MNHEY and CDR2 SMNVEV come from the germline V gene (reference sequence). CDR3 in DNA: TGTGCCAGCAGTCACAGGGGGGGCAATGAGCAGTTCTTC. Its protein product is CASSHRGGNEQFF.

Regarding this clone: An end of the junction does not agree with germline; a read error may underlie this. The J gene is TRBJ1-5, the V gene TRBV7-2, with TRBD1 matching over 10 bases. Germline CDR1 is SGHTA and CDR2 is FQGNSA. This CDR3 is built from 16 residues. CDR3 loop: CVSSTGQGMKGQPQHF. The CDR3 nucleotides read TGTGTCAGCAGCACGGGACAGGGGATGAAGGGCCAGCCCCAGCATTTT.

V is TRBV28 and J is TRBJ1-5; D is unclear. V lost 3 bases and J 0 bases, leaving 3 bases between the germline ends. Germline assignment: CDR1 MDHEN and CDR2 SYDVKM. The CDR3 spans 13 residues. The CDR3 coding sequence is TGTGCCAGCAGTTTCGTTAGCAATCAGCCCCAGCATTTT. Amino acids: CASSFVSNQPQHF.

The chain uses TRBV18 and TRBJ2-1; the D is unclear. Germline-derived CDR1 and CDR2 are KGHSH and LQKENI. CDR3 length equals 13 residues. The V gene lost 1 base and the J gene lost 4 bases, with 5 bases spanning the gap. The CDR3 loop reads CASSPQSYNEQFF. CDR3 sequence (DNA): TGTGCCAGCTCACCACAATCTTACAATGAGCAGTTCTTC.

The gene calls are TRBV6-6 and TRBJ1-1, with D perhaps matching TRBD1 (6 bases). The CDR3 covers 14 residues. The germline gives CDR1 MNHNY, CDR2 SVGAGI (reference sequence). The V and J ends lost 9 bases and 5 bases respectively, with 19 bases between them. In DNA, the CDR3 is TGTGCCAGTAGACAAAGGGGGGGCCAGACTGAAGCTTTCTTT. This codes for CASRQRGGQTEAFF.

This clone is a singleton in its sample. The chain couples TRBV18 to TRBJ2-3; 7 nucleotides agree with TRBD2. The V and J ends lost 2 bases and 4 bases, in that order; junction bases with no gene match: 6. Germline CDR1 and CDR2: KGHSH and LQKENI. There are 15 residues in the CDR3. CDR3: CASSPGGRKPDTQYF. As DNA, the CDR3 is TGTGCCAGCTCACCAGGCGGGAGAAAGCCAGATACGCAGTATTTT.

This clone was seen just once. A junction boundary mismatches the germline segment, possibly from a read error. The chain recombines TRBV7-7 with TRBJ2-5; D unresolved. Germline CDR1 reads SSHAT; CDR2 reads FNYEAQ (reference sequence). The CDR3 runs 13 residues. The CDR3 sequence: CASSPGYQETQYF. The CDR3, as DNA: TGTGCTAGCAGCCCCGGGTACCAAGAGACCCAGTACTTC.

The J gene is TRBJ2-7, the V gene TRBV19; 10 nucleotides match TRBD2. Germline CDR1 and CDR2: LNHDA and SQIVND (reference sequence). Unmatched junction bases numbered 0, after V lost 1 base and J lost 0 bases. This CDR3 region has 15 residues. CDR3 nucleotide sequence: TGTGCCAGTAGTATAGCTAGCGGGAGCTCCTACGAGCAGTACTTC. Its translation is CASSIASGSSYEQYF.